One sample yielded the 4 T cell receptor beta chains listed below, sequenced in a study of TIL therapy for anti-PD-1-resistant metastatic lung cancer. Time point here: pre-treatment sample, taken before nivolumab and TIL therapy. Tumor tissue came from excised metastases, mostly pleural nodules or supraclavicular lymph nodes. The immunoSEQ assay was v3. Repertoires were generated with immunoSEQ multiplex PCR, while TCRdb's copy carries only in-frame clones and drops some. The repertoire includes fewer than 30,000 clones, approximately 63% of them detected once, and about 16% sits in the top ten. The sample consisted of tumor tissue, taken at baseline. The source is a woman aged 30 to 85 with non-small cell lung cancer.

The J gene is TRBJ2-7, the V gene TRBV30; D unclear. Germline V lookup: CDR1 GTSNPN, CDR2 SVGIG (reference sequence). V dropped 1 base and J dropped 3 bases, with 10 bases sitting between them. The CDR3 extends over 13 amino acids. The CDR3 region has the DNA TGTGCCTGGAGTGCGGCGGATTACTACGAGCAGTACTTC. Translated, it gives CAWSAADYYEQYF.

The CDR3 loop reads CASSLDRYRGAEAFF. The CDR3 DNA is TGTGCCAGCAGCTTGGATCGATACAGGGGCGCTGAAGCTTTCTTT. V usage is TRBV11-2 and J usage is TRBJ1-1, with 7 positions matching TRBD1. Germline values: CDR1 SGHAT, CDR2 FQNNGV. V shed 3 bases and J 6 bases; nucleotides not matched to a gene: 10. The CDR3 is made up of 15 amino acids.

The chain links TRBV4-1 to TRBJ2-7, with TRBD1 matching 7 bases. After removal of 1 base from V and 0 bases from J, the junction contained 6 bases not matched to a gene. CDR3 length: 16 residues. Germline-derived CDR1 and CDR2 are MGHRA and YSYEKL. The CDR3: CASSQGSDRVSYEQYF. Written as DNA, the CDR3 is TGCGCCAGCAGCCAAGGATCCGACAGGGTCTCCTACGAGCAGTACTTC.

The rearrangement uses TRBV28 and TRBJ2-7; TRBD1 agrees at 7 bases. The CDR3 is 14 amino acids. Germline CDR1 MDHEN, CDR2 SYDVKM. The ends lost 6 bases at V and 0 bases at J; junction bases unmatched: 5. CDR3 bases: TGTGCCAGCAGGCCGACAGGGAGCTCCTACGAGCAGTACTTC. Protein sequence: CASRPTGSSYEQYF.